This TCR beta chain comes out of a study of T cells in localized non-small cell lung cancer. Only in-frame clones appear in the TCRdb table, and some are missing; sequencing was by immunoSEQ multiplex PCR. The sample records several thousand clones, under 50% being singletons. CDR1 and CDR2 (germline): GTSNPN, SVGIG (reference sequence). Trimming stripped 2 bases from V and 7 bases from J, with 11 bases between. The CDR3 totals 12 residues. As for this clone: Its antigen is unidentified.

Study-level points and caveats: The study detected a median approximately 54 of the top 100 tumor clones in adjacent lung. Sequencing involved a lone tumor region, leaving heterogeneity possible. The greatest T cell clonality was found in uninvolved adjacent lung (higher than in tumor).

This receptor was taken from a woman aged 40-75 years with stage I lung adenocarcinoma. The chain carries TRBV30 and TRBJ1-1; a weak D match, TRBD1 (5 bases). The sequenced sample was lung tumor tissue, obtained before any cancer treatment. CDR3 DNA: TGTGCCTGGAGTCGGACATATAATGAAGCTTTCTTT. Translated, it gives CAWSRTYNEAFF.